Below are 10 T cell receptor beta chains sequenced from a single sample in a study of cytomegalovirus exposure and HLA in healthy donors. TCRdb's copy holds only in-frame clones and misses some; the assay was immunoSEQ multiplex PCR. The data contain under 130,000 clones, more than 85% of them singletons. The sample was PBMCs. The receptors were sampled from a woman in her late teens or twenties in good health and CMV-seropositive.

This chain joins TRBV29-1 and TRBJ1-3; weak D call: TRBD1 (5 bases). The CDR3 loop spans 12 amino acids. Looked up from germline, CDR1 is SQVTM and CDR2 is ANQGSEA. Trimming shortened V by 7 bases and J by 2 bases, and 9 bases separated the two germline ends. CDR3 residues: CSGEGPGNTIYF. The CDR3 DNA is TGCAGCGGGGAGGGGCCTGGAAACACCATATATTTT. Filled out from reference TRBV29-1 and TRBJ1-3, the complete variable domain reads SAVISQKPSRDICQRGTSLTIQCQVDSQVTMMFWYRQQPGQSLTLIATANQGSEATYESGFVIDKFPISRPNLTFSTLTVSNMSPEDSSIYLCSGEGPGNTIYFGEGSWLTVV.

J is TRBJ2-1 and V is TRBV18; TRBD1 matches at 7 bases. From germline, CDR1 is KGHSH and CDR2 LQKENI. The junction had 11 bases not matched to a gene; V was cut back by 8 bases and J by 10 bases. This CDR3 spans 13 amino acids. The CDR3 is CASHKQGRGEQFF. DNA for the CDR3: TGTGCCAGCCACAAACAGGGGAGAGGGGAGCAGTTCTTC.

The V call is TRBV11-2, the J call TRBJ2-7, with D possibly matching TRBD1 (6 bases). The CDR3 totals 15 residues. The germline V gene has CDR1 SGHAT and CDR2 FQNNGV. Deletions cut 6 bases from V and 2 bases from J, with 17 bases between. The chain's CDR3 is CASRLTGMGAYEQYF. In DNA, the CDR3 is TGTGCCAGCAGGTTAACAGGGATGGGGGCCTACGAGCAGTACTTC.

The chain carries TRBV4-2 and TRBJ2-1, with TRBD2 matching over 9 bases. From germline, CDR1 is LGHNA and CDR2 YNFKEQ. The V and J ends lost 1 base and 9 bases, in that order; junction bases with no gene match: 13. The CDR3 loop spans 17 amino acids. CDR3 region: CASSQGFGGGRAGEQFF. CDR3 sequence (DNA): TGTGCCAGCAGCCAAGGGTTCGGCGGCGGGAGGGCCGGTGAGCAGTTCTTC.

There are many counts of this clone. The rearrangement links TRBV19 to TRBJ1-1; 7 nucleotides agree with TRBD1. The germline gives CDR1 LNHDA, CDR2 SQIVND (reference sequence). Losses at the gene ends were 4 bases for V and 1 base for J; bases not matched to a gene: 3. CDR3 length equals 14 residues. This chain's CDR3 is CASSTGQRNTEAFF. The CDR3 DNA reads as TGTGCCAGTAGTACGGGACAGAGGAACACTGAAGCTTTCTTT.

CDR3 sequence reads: CASSLGQGVYEQYF. CDR3 DNA: TGTGCCAGCAGTTTGGGACAGGGGGTATACGAGCAGTACTTC. The genes are TRBV6-5 and TRBJ2-7, with 11 nucleotides matching TRBD1. Germline lookup yields CDR1 MNHEY and CDR2 SVGAGI. CDR3 length: 14 amino acids. Germline trimming cut 4 bases from V and 4 bases from J; bases unmatched to any gene: 3.

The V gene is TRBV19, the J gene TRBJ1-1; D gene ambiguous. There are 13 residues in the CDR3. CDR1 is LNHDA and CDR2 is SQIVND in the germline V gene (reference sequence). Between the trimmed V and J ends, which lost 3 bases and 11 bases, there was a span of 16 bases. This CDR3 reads CASSISQAQRAFF. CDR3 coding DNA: TGTGCCAGTAGTATTTCGCAGGCTCAGCGGGCTTTCTTT.

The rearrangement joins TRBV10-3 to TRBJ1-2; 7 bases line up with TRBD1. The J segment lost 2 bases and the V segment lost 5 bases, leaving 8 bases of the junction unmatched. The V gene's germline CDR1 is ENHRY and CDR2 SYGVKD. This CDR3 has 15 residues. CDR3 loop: CAISRTGKGNYGYTF. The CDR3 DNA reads TGTGCCATCAGTCGGACAGGAAAAGGGAACTATGGCTACACCTTC.

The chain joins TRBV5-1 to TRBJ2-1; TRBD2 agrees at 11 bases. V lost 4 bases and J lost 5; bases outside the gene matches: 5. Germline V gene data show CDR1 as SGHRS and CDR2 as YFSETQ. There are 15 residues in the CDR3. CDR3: CASSHSGGANNEQFF. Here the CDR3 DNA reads TGCGCCAGCAGCCATAGCGGGGGGGCTAACAATGAGCAGTTCTTC.

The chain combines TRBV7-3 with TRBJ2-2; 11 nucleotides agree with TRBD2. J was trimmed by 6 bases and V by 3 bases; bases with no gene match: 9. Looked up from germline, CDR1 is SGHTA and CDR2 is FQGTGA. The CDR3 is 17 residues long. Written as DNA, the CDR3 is TGTGCCAGCAGCTTGAACGTAGCGGGAGGGCCATCCGGGGAGCTGTTTTTT. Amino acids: CASSLNVAGGPSGELFF. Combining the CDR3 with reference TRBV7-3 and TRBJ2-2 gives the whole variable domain GAGVSQTPSNKVTEKGKYVELRCDPISGHTALYWYRQSLGQGPEFLIYFQGTGAADDSGLPNDRFFAVRPEGSVSTLKIQRTERGDSAVYLCASSLNVAGGPSGELFFGEGSRLTVL.